This is a list of T cell receptor beta chains from one sample in a study of blood T cell repertoires in COVID-19. Sequenced by immunoSEQ multiplex PCR; TCRdb stores in-frame clones only, minus some. The data hold around 170,000 clones, with over 75% observed a single time. Sample: peripheral blood. These receptors all come from a man aged 65 to 79 who had recovered from COVID-19. Both conserved end residues are part of each CDR3. The D gene is left open where the match is weak. A row's size may be missing; if present it is once, few, many or a size class.

d_call	j_call	clone_size	v_call	cdr3_nt	cdr3_aa
TRBD2	TRBJ2-5	once	TRBV18	TGTGCCAGCTCACTGAACCTAGCGGGAGTAGGCGAGACCCAGTACTTC	CASSLNLAGVGETQYF
NA	TRBJ1-4	NA	TRBV30	TGTGCCTGGAGTGTACAGGGTAATGAAAAACTGTTTTTT	CAWSVQGNEKLFF
NA	TRBJ2-1	NA	TRBV9	TGTGCCAGCAGCGCGCTCCCGGGAACCTCCTACAATGAGCAGTTCTTC	CASSALPGTSYNEQFF
TRBD1	TRBJ2-5	NA	TRBV28	TGTGCCAGCAGCAAAACAGGGGTCCTAGTGGAGACCCAGTACTTC	CASSKTGVLVETQYF
TRBD1	TRBJ1-3	NA	TRBV10-3	TGTGCCACCACCCGGGACAGTACTGGAAACACCATATATTTT	CATTRDSTGNTIYF
TRBD2	TRBJ2-7	NA	TRBV6-5	TGTGCCAGCAGTTATTCCATAGCGGGAGGGGGCGAGCAGTACTTC	CASSYSIAGGGEQYF
NA	TRBJ2-7	NA	TRBV30	TGTGCCTGGAGAGAACAGGGTCTAACCTACGAGCAGTACTTC	CAWREQGLTYEQYF
TRBD1	TRBJ1-1	NA	TRBV11-3	TGTGCCAGCAGCTTAGGGACAGGGATGAACACTGAAGCTTTCTTT	CASSLGTGMNTEAFF
NA	TRBJ1-4	NA	TRBV30	TGTGCCTGGAGTGTACGGTCAACTAATGAAAAACTGTTTTTT	CAWSVRSTNEKLFF
NA	TRBJ1-2	NA	TRBV20-1	TGCAGTGCTAGAGACTCCCTTGGCTACACCTTC	CSARDSLGYTF
NA	TRBJ1-1	NA	TRBV19	TGTGCCAGTAGTATGGGGGACACGTCCCCGGGGGCTTTCTTT	CASSMGDTSPGAFF
NA	TRBJ1-1	NA	TRBV5-4	TGTGCCAGCAGCTTAGACAGGAGGAACACTGAAGCTTTCTTT	CASSLDRRNTEAFF
TRBD1	TRBJ1-5	NA	TRBV19	TGTGCCAGTAGTGACCTCAGGGGGGATAGCAATCAGCCCCAGCATTTT	CASSDLRGDSNQPQHF
NA	TRBJ2-7	NA	TRBV28	TGTGCCAGCAGTTTATCCCTCCCCGAGCAGTACTTC	CASSLSLPEQYF
NA	TRBJ1-5	NA	TRBV10-3	TGTGCCATCAGTGAGTCGCGGGGGTTAAGCAATCAGCCCCAGCATTTT	CAISESRGLSNQPQHF
TRBD2	TRBJ2-5	once	TRBV9	TGTGCCAGCAGCGTAGCTACTAGCGGGAGGCTGGAGGAGACCCAGTACTTC	CASSVATSGRLEETQYF
TRBD1	TRBJ1-1	NA	TRBV5-1	TGCGCCAGCAGCTTGGAGGGCAGGGGGAGCACTGAAGCTTTCTTT	CASSLEGRGSTEAFF
TRBD2	TRBJ2-3	NA	TRBV5-1	TGCGCCAGCAGCTTGGCCGCTAGCGGGAGTTTTCCCTTCGATACGCAGTATTTT	CASSLAASGSFPFDTQYF
NA	TRBJ1-1	NA	TRBV12-5	TGTGCTAGTGGCCGGTTCCCTCCAGGTTCTCCTGAAGCTTTCTTT	CASGRFPPGSPEAFF
TRBD2	TRBJ2-5	NA	TRBV24-1	TGTGCCACCAGTGATCTATCGGGAGGGTCAAAAGAGACCCAGTACTTC	CATSDLSGGSKETQYF
TRBD2	TRBJ2-2	NA	TRBV4-3	TGCGCCAGCAGCCAACATACCGGGACTACACTCACCGGGGAGCTGTTTTTT	CASSQHTGTTLTGELFF
TRBD2	TRBJ2-1	NA	TRBV28	TGTGCCAGCAGTAGCGCTAGCGGGAGGGCCGGGAATGAGCAGTTCTTC	CASSSASGRAGNEQFF
NA	TRBJ1-1	NA	TRBV7-9	TGTGCCAGCAGCCCCCCTTTGGGGGGAGAGACTGAAGCTTTCTTT	CASSPPLGGETEAFF
NA	TRBJ1-6	NA	TRBV7-2	TGTGCCAGCAGCTTAGTAGCGGGGGCACCCCTCCACTTT	CASSLVAGAPLHF
TRBD2	TRBJ2-1	NA	TRBV28	TGTGCCAGCAGTTTGGTAGCGGGAGGTCCCCTCTACAATGAGCAGTTCTTC	CASSLVAGGPLYNEQFF
NA	TRBJ1-6	NA	TRBV19	TGTGCCAGTAGTATAGTAGCCAGGGGAGATTCACCCCTCCACTTT	CASSIVARGDSPLHF
NA	TRBJ2-1	NA	TRBV6-2/TRBV6-3	TGTGCCAGCAGTTACTCACGGGGTGCCTACAATGAGCAGTTCTTC	CASSYSRGAYNEQFF
NA	TRBJ2-2	NA	TRBV18	TGTGCCAGCTCACCTCCCTCTGGGCAAGTCACCGGGGAGCTGTTTTTT	CASSPPSGQVTGELFF
NA	TRBJ2-2	NA	TRBV5-1	TGCGCCAGCAGCGAAAGAGTTTCGGGCGGGGAGCTGTTTTTT	CASSERVSGGELFF
TRBD1	TRBJ1-6	NA	TRBV18	TGTGCCAGCTCACGGCAAGGGACAGGGTCTAATTCACCCCTCCACTTT	CASSRQGTGSNSPLHF
NA	TRBJ1-5	NA	TRBV10-3	TGTGCCATCAGTGCCGCAGGTAGCAATCAGCCCCAGCATTTT	CAISAAGSNQPQHF
NA	TRBJ2-3	NA	TRBV5-1	TGCGCCAGCAGCTTTCTAAGCGGCACAGATACGCAGTATTTT	CASSFLSGTDTQYF
TRBD2	TRBJ2-7	NA	TRBV6-5	TGTGCCAGCAGATCCAGCGGGAACGGGGGTTACGAGCAGTACTTC	CASRSSGNGGYEQYF
NA	TRBJ2-7	NA	TRBV5-1	TGCGCCAGCAGCTTGGGACAGAGATCCTACGAGCAGTACTTC	CASSLGQRSYEQYF
NA	TRBJ2-7	few	TRBV7-3	TGTGCCAGCAGCACCCCGGGTTACGAGCAGTACTTC	CASSTPGYEQYF
TRBD2	TRBJ2-1	NA	TRBV7-9	TGTGCCAGCCTACCGTCACACCCCACAGCGGGAGTACATTACAATGAGCAGTTCTTC	CASLPSHPTAGVHYNEQFF
TRBD1	TRBJ1-5	many	TRBV5-1	TGCGCCAGCCGGACAGGGGACGATCAGCCCCAGCATTTT	CASRTGDDQPQHF
TRBD1	TRBJ2-2	NA	TRBV6-1	TGTGCCAGCAGTGAAAACAGGGGGTACACCGGGGAGCTGTTTTTT	CASSENRGYTGELFF
TRBD2	TRBJ2-1	NA	TRBV19	TGTGCCAGTACTAAGCGGGAGAGCTCCTACAATGAGCAGTTCTTC	CASTKRESSYNEQFF
NA	TRBJ2-7	NA	TRBV3-1/TRBV3-2	TGTGCCAGCAGCCAAGCGTTTCAGGGGGGTGAGCAGTACTTC	CASSQAFQGGEQYF
TRBD1	TRBJ2-2	NA	TRBV5-1	TGCGCCAGCAGCTGGGACAGGGCTGGCACCGGGGAGCTGTTTTTT	CASSWDRAGTGELFF
NA	TRBJ2-2	NA	TRBV12-5	TGTGCTAGTGGTCTACCCACGGAGAGGATCGGGGAGCTGTTTTTT	CASGLPTERIGELFF
NA	TRBJ2-1	NA	TRBV27	TGTGCCAGCAGCCTTAGGTATGCGTCGGGGGAGCAGTTCTTC	CASSLRYASGEQFF
TRBD2	TRBJ2-3	NA	TRBV5-1	TGCGCCAGCTCGGAGGGAGCGGGAGGCGGCACAGATACGCAGTATTTT	CASSEGAGGGTDTQYF
TRBD2	TRBJ2-1	NA	TRBV13	TGTGCCAGCAGCTCCGGGGGGACTAGCGGCCTGCCAAATGAGCAGTTCTTC	CASSSGGTSGLPNEQFF
TRBD2	TRBJ2-7	NA	TRBV5-4	TGTGCCAGCAGCCCAGGACTAGCGGGAAGAAACGAGCAGTACTTC	CASSPGLAGRNEQYF
NA	TRBJ1-4	NA	TRBV6-5	TGTGCCAGCACCCTGGGGGCCAATGAAAAACTGTTTTTT	CASTLGANEKLFF
TRBD2	TRBJ2-2	NA	TRBV5-5	TGTGCCAGCAGCTTGCGGGCCGGGAGGAGCACCGGGGAGCTGTTTTTT	CASSLRAGRSTGELFF
NA	TRBJ2-3	NA	TRBV18	TGTGCCAGCTCACCACCGGGCAGAACTTACACAGATACGCAGTATTTT	CASSPPGRTYTDTQYF
NA	TRBJ2-1	NA	TRBV4-3	TGCGCCAGCAGCCAAGACCGCACTAGCTTCCATGAGCAGTTCTTC	CASSQDRTSFHEQFF
TRBD2	TRBJ2-7	NA	TRBV7-2	TGTGCCAGCAGCCCAGCGGGAGGGTTTCGAGAGCAGTACTTC	CASSPAGGFREQYF
NA	TRBJ2-3	NA	TRBV19	TGTGCCAGTAGTATATCCCAGGCCACAGATACGCAGTATTTT	CASSISQATDTQYF
NA	TRBJ2-1	few	TRBV12-3/TRBV12-4	TGTGCCAGCAGTTCATACAATGAGCAGTTCTTC	CASSSYNEQFF
TRBD1	TRBJ2-7	NA	TRBV27	TGTGCCAGCAGTTTCAGACAGGGGAGCTCCTACGAGCAGTACTTC	CASSFRQGSSYEQYF
NA	TRBJ2-5	NA	TRBV10-1	TGCGCCAGCGTATGTAAATACCAAGAGACCCAGTACTTC	CASVCKYQETQYF
TRBD2	TRBJ2-7	NA	TRBV6-5	TGTGCCAGCAGCGTGGGACTACGTTCCTACGAGCAGTACTTC	CASSVGLRSYEQYF
TRBD2	TRBJ2-7	NA	TRBV7-9	TGTGCCAGCAGCACTAGCGGGAGCTCCTACGAGCAGTACTTC	CASSTSGSSYEQYF
TRBD2	TRBJ2-1	NA	TRBV28	TGTGCCACCAATATTTTACGCCTAGCGGGAGTACGGTCCTACAATGAGCAGTTCTTC	CATNILRLAGVRSYNEQFF
TRBD1	TRBJ2-7	NA	TRBV11-2	TGTGCCAGCAGCTCGGGACAGAGCTACGAGCAGTACTTC	CASSSGQSYEQYF
NA	TRBJ1-1	once	TRBV6-5	TGTGCCAGCAGTTACCGTAACACTGAAGCTTTCTTT	CASSYRNTEAFF